Sequencing of this T cell receptor (beta chain) was carried out in a study of shared clonotypes between healthy human individuals. V was clipped by 4 bases and J by 5 bases; unmatched bases: 6. The germline gives CDR1 GTSNPN, CDR2 SVGIG (reference sequence). CDR3 length: 13 residues. Profiling relied on immunoSEQ multiplex PCR, and the TCRdb table lists in-frame clones only, not all of them. The data show 2 million or so clones, about 95% seen once. The naive CD8 subset, CD45RO-negative cells positively selected for CCR7, excluded terminally differentiated effector memory CD45RA+ cells. The clonotype comes from a man aged 18-30 years in good health. The chain carries TRBV30 and TRBJ2-5; TRBD2 aligns across 8 bases. The sequencing sample was made of naive CD8+ T cells sorted from blood. CDR3 coding DNA: TGTGCCTGGAACCGGGGGGGCGATGAGACCCAGTACTTC. Protein sequence: CAWNRGGDETQYF.